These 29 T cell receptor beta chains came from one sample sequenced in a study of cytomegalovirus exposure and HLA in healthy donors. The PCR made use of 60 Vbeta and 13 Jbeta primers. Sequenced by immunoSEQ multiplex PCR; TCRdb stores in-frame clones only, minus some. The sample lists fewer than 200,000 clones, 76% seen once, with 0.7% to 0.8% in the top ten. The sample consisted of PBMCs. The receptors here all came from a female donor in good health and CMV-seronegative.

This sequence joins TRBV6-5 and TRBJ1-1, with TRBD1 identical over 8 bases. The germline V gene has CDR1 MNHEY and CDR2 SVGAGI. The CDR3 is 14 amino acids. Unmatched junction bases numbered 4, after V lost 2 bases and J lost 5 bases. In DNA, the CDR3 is TGTGCCAGCAGTTACAACAGGGGGAGGACTGAAGCTTTCTTT. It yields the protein CASSYNRGRTEAFF.

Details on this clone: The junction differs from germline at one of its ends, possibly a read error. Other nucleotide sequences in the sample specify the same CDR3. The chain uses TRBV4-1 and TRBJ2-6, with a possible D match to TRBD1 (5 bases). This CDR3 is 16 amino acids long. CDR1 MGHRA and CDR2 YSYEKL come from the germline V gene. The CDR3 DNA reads TGCGCCAGCAGCCAAGATCCGGGCTCTGGGGCCAACGGCCTGACTTTC. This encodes CASSQDPGSGANGLTF.

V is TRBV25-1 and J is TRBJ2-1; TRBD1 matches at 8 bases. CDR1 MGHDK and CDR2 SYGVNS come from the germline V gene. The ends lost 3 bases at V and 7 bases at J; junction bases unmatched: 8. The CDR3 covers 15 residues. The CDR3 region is CASSEPRTGWNEQFF. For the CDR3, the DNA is TGTGCCAGCAGTGAGCCTCGGACAGGGTGGAATGAGCAGTTCTTC.

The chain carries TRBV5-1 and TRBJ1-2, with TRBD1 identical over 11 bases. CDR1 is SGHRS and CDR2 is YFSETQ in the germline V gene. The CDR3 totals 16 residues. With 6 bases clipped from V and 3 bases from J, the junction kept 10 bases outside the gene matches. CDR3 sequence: CASTSTGTGGDYGYTF. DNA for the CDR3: TGCGCCAGCACCTCAACGGGGACAGGGGGTGACTATGGCTACACCTTC.

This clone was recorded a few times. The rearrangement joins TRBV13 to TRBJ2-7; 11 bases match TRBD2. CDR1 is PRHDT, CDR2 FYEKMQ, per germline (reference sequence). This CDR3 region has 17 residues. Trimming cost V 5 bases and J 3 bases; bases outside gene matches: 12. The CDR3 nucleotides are TGTGCCAGCAGCGCACTTAGCGGGGGGGTCGTGAGCTACGAGCAGTACTTC. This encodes CASSALSGGVVSYEQYF.

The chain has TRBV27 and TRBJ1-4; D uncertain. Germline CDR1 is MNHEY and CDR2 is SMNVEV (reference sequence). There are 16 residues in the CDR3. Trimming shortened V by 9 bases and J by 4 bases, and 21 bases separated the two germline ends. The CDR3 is CASSRYTPLGNEKLFF. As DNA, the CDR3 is TGTGCCAGTTCCAGGTATACTCCCTTGGGTAATGAAAAACTGTTTTTT.

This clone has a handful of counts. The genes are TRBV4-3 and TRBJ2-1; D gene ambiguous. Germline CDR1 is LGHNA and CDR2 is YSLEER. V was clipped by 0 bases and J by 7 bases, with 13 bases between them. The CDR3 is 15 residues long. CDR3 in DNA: TGCGCCAGCAGCCAAGAAGTACAATCGAGGAATGAGCAGTTCTTC. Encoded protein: CASSQEVQSRNEQFF.

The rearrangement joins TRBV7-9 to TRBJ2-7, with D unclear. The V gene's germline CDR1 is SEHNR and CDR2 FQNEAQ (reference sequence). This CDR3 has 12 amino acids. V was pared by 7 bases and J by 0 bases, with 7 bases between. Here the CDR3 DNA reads TGTGCCAGCACGGTTAGCTCCTACGAGCAGTACTTC. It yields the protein CASTVSSYEQYF.

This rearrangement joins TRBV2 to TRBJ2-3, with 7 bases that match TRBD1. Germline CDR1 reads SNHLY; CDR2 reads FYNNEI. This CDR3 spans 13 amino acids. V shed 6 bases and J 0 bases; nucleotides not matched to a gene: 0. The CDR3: CASRGQSTDTQYF. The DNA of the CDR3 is TGTGCCAGCAGGGGACAGAGCACAGATACGCAGTATTTT. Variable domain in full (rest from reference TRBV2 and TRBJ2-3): EPEVTQTPSHQVTQMGQEVILRCVPISNHLYFYWYRQILGQKVEFLVSFYNNEISEKSEIFDDQFSVERPDGSNFTLKIRSTKLEDSAMYFCASRGQSTDTQYFGPGTRLTVL.

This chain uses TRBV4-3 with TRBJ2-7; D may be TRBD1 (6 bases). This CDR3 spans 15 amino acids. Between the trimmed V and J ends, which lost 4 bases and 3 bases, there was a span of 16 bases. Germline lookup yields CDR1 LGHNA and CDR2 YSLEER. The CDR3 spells CASSPEAGVIYEQYF. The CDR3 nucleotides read TGCGCCAGCAGCCCAGAGGCAGGGGTAATCTACGAGCAGTACTTC.

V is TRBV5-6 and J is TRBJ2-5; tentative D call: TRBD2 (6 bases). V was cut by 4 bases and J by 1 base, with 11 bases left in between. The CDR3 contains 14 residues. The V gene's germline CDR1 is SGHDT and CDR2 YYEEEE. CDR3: CASSGVSGQETQYF. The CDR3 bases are TGTGCCAGCAGCGGGGTTAGCGGCCAAGAGACCCAGTACTTC.

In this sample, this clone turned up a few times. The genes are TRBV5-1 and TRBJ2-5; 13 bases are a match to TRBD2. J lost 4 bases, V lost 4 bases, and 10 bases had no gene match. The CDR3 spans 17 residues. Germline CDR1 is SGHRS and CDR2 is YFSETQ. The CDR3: CASSPLLAGGIRETQYF. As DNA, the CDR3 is TGCGCCAGCAGCCCCTTACTAGCGGGGGGGATCCGAGAGACCCAGTACTTC.

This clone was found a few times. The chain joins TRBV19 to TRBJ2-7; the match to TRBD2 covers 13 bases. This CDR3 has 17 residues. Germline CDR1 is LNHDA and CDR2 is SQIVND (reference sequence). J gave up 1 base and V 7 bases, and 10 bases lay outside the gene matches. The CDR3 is CASTQTSGRAESYEQYF. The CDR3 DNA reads TGTGCCAGTACCCAAACTAGCGGGAGGGCCGAATCCTACGAGCAGTACTTC.

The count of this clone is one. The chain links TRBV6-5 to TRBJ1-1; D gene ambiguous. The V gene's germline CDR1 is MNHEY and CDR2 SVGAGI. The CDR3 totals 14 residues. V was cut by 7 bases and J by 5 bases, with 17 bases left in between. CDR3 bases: TGTGCCAGCAAGGTCGGGGATCTGGGGACTGAAGCTTTCTTT. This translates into CASKVGDLGTEAFF.

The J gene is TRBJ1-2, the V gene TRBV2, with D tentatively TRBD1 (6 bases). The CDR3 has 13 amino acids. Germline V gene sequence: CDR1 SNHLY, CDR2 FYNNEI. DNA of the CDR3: TGTCAAGGGGAGGGGGGCGTCCCTTATGGCTACACCTTC. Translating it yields CQGEGGVPYGYTF.

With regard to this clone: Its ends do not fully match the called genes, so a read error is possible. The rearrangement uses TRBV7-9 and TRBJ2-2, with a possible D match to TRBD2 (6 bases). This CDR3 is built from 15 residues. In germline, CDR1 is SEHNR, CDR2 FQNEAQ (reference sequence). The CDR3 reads CSSSLVAVRTGELFF. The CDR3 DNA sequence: TGTTCCAGCAGCTTAGTAGCGGTTAGGACCGGGGAGCTGTTTTTT.

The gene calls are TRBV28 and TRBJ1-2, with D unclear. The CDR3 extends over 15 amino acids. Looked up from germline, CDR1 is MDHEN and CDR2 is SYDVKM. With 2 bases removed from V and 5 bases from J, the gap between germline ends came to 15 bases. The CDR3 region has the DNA TGTGCCAGCAGTTTACAGTCCCGGAGGAGGTATGGCTACACCTTC. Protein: CASSLQSRRRYGYTF.

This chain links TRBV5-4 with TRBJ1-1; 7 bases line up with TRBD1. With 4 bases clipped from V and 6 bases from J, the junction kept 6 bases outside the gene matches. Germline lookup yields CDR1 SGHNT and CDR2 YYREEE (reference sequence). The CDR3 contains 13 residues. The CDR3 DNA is TGTGCCAGCAGCCAGACAGGGTACCCTGAAGCTTTCTTT. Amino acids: CASSQTGYPEAFF.

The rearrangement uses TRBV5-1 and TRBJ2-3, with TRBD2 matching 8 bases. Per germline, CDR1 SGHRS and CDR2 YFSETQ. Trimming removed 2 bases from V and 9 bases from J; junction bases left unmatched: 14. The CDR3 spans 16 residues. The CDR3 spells CASSFTAGASVGTQYF. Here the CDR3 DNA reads TGCGCCAGCAGCTTCACAGCGGGGGCCTCGGTAGGGACGCAGTATTTT.

The CDR3 DNA follows: TGTGCCAGTAGTACCCGGGACAGGGGGAGAGGCAATCAGCCCCAGCATTTT. Protein: CASSTRDRGRGNQPQHF. The chain employs TRBV19 and TRBJ1-5; TRBD1 matches at 11 bases. The germline CDR1 and CDR2 sequences are LNHDA and SQIVND (reference sequence). The ends lost 4 bases at V and 2 bases at J; junction bases unmatched: 7. This CDR3 region has 17 residues.

The CDR3 loop is CASRAIRTGGTEAFF. The CDR3 nucleotides are TGTGCCAGCAGGGCCATAAGGACAGGGGGCACTGAAGCTTTCTTT. This chain links TRBV6-5 with TRBJ1-1; 10 bases are a match to TRBD1. The J segment lost 4 bases and the V segment lost 6 bases, leaving 8 bases of the junction unmatched. The CDR3 sequence is 15 residues long. Germline V gene lookup returns CDR1 MNHEY and CDR2 SVGAGI.

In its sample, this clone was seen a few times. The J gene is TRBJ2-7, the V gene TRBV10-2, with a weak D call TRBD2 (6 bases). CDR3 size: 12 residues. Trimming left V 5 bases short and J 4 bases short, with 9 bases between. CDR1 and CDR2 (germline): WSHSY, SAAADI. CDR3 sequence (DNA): TGCGCCAGCAGTCTGGGGGGTTACGAGCAGTACTTC. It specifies CASSLGGYEQYF.

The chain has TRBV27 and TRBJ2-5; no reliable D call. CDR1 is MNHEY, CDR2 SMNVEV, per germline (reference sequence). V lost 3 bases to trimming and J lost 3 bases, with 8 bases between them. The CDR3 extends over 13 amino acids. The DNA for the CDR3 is TGTGCCAGCAGTTTTACCCTAAAAGAGACCCAGTACTTC. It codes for CASSFTLKETQYF.

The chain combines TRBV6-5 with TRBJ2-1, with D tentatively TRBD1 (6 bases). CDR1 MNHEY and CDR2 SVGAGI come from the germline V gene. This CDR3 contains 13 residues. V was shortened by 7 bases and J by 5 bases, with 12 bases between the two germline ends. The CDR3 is CASKTGGNNEQFF. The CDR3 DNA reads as TGTGCCAGCAAGACAGGAGGAAACAATGAGCAGTTCTTC.

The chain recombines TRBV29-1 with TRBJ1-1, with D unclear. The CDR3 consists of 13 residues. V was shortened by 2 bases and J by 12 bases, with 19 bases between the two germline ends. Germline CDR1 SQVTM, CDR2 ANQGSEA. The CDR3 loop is CSVESEAGTRTFF. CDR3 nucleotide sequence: TGCAGCGTTGAAAGCGAGGCGGGCACGCGAACTTTCTTT.

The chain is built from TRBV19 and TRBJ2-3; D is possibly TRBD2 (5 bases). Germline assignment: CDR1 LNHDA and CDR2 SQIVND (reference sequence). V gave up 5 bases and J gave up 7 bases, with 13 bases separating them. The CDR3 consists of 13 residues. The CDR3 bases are TGTGCCAGTAGTGAGGAGACGGGGAATACGCAGTATTTT. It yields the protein CASSEETGNTQYF.

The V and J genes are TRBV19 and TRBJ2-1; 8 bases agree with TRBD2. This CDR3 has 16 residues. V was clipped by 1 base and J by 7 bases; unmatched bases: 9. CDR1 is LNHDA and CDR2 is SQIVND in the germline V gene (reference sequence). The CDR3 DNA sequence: TGTGCCAGTAGTATAGCGGGGGGGGCTTCGGGGAATGAGCAGTTCTTC. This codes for CASSIAGGASGNEQFF.

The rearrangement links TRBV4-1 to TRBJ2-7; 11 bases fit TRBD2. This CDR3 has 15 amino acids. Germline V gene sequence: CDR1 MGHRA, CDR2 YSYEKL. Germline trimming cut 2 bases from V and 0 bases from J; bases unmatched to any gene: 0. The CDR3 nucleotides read TGCGCCAGCAGCCAAACTAGCGGGGGCTCCTACGAGCAGTACTTC. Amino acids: CASSQTSGGSYEQYF.

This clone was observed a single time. The CDR3 reads CASSLLYAGVREQFF. The CDR3 DNA sequence: TGTGCCAGCAGCTTATTATACGCGGGAGTACGGGAGCAGTTCTTC. J is TRBJ2-1 and V is TRBV11-1; TRBD2 aligns across 7 bases. Germline assignment: CDR1 SGHAT and CDR2 FQDESV (reference sequence). The CDR3 sequence is 15 residues long. Trimming removed 2 bases from V and 10 bases from J; junction bases left unmatched: 11. Full variable domain (rest looked up from reference TRBV11-1 and TRBJ2-1): EAEVAQSPRYKITEKSQAVAFWCDPISGHATLYWYRQILGQGPELLVQFQDESVVDDSQLPKDRFSAERLKGVDSTLKIQPAELGDSAMYLCASSLLYAGVREQFFGPGTRLTVL.